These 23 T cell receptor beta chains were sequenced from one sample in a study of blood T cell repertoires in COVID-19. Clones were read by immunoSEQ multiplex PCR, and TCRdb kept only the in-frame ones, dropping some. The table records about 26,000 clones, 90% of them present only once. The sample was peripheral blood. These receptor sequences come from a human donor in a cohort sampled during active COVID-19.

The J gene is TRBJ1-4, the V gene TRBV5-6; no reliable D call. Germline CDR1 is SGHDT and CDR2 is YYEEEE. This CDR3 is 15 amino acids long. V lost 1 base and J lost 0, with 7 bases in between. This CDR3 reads CASSLNVATNEKLFF. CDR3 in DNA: TGTGCCAGCAGCTTGAACGTAGCAACTAATGAAAAACTGTTTTTT.

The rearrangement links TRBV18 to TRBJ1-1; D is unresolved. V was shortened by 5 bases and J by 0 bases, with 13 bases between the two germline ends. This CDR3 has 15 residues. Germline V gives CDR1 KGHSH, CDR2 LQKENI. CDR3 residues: CASSDFQTMNTEAFF. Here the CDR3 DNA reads TGTGCCAGCTCAGACTTCCAGACCATGAACACTGAAGCTTTCTTT.

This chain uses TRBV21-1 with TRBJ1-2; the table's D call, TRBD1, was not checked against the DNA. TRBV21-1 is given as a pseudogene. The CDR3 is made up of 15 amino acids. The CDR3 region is CASSNRGGAPYGYTF. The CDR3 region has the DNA TGTGCCAGCAGCAATAGAGGGGGCGCCCCCTATGGCTACACCTTC.

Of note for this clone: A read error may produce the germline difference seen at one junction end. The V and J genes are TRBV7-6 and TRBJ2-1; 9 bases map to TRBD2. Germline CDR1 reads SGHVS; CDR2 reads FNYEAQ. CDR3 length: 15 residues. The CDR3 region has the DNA TGTGCCAGCAACTTAGCGCGCGGGGGGGGCTTTGAGCAGTTCTTC. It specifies CASNLARGGGFEQFF.

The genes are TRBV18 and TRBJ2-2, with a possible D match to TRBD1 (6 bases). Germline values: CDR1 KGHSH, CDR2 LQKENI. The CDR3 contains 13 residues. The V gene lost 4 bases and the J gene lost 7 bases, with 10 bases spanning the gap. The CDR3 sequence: CASSQKQGGELFF. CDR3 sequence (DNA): TGTGCCAGCTCACAGAAACAGGGCGGGGAGCTGTTTTTT. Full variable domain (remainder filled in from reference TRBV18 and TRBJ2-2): NAGVMQNPRHLVRRRGQEARLRCSPMKGHSHVYWYRQLPEEGLKFMVYLQKENIIDESGMPKERFSAEFPKEGPSILRIQQVVRGDSAAYFCASSQKQGGELFFGEGSRLTVL.

The CDR3, as DNA: TGTGCCAGCAGCGTAAGGGGGGGCGCTAACAATGAGCAGTTCTTC. Translated: CASSVRGGANNEQFF. This chain connects TRBV9 to TRBJ2-1, with a weak D call TRBD2 (7 bases). Germline loops: CDR1 SGDLS, CDR2 YYNGEE. The CDR3 contains 15 residues. The germline V and J ends were trimmed by 1 base and 5 bases, with 13 bases remaining between them.

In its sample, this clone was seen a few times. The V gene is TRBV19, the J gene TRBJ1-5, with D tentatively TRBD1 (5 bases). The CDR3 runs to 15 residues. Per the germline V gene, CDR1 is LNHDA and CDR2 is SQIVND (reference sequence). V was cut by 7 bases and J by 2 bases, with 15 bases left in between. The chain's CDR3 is CASIEAGGGNQPQHF. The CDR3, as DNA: TGTGCCAGTATCGAAGCGGGGGGTGGCAATCAGCCCCAGCATTTT.

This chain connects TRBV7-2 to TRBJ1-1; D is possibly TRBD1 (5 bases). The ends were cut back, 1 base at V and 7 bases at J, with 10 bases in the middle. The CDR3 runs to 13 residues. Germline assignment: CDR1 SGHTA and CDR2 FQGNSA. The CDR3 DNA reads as TGTGCCAGCAGCTTAGGACAGTGGGATGAAGCTTTCTTT. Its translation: CASSLGQWDEAFF.

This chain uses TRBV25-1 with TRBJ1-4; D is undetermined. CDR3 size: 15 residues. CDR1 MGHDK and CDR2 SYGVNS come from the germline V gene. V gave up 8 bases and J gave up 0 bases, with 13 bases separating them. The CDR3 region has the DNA TGTGCCAGCGGGCGGACTCTCGCAACTAATGAAAAACTGTTTTTT. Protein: CASGRTLATNEKLFF.

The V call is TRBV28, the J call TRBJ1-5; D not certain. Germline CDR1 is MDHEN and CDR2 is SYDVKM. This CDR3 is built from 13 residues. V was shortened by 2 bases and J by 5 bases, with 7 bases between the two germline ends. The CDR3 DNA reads TGTGCCAGCAGTTTACCCAGTTATCAGCCCCAGCATTTT. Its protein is CASSLPSYQPQHF.

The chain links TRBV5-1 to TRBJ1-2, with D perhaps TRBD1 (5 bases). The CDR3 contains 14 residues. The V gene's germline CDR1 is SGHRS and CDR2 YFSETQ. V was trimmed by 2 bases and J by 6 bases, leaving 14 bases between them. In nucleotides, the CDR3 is TGCGCCAGCAGCTTCGCAGGGAGGACGGATGGCTACACCTTC. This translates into CASSFAGRTDGYTF. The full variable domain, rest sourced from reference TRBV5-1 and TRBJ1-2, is KAGVTQTPRYLIKTRGQQVTLSCSPISGHRSVSWYQQTPGQGLQFLFEYFSETQRNKGNFPGRFSGRQFSNSRSEMNVSTLELGDSALYLCASSFAGRTDGYTFGSGTRLTVV.

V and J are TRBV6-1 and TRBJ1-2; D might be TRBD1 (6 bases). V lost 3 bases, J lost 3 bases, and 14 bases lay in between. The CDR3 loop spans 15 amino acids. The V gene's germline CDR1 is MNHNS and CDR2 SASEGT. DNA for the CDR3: TGTGCCAGCAGTGATCCCCCGACAGGATACTATGGCTACACCTTC. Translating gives CASSDPPTGYYGYTF.

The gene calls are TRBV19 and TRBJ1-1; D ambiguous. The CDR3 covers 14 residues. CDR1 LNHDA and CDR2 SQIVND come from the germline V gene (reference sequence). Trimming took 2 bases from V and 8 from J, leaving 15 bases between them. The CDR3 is CASSISFTGYEAFF. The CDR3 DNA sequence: TGTGCCAGTAGTATATCCTTTACGGGGTACGAAGCTTTCTTT.

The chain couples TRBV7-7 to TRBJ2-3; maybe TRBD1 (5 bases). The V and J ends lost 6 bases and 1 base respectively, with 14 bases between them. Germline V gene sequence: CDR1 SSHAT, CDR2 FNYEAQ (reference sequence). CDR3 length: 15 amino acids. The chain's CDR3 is CASSLRASGTDTQYF. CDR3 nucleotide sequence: TGTGCCAGCAGTCTCAGGGCGTCTGGCACAGATACGCAGTATTTT.

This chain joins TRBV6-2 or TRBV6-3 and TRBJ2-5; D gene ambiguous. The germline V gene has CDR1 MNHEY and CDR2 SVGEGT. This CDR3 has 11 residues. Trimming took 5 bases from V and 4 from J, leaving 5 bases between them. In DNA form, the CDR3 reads TGTGCCAGCAGTGGCGGAGAGACCCAGTACTTC. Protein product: CASSGGETQYF.

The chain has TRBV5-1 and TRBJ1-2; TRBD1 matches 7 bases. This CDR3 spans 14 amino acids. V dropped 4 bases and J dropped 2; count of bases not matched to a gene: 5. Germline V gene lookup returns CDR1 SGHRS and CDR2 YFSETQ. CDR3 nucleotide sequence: TGCGCCAGCAGCACGGGACAGATGAACTATGGCTACACCTTC. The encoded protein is CASSTGQMNYGYTF.

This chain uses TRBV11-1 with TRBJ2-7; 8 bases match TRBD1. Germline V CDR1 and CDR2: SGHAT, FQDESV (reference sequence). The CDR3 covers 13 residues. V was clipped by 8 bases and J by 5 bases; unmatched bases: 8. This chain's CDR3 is CASSIGQGDEQYF. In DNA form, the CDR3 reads TGTGCCAGCTCAATAGGACAGGGCGACGAGCAGTACTTC.

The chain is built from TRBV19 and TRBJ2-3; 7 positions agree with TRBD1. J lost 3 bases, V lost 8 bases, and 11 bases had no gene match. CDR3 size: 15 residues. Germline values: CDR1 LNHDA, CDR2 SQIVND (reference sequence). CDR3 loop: CASATGVGFTDTQYF. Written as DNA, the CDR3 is TGTGCCAGTGCAACAGGGGTCGGTTTTACAGATACGCAGTATTTT.

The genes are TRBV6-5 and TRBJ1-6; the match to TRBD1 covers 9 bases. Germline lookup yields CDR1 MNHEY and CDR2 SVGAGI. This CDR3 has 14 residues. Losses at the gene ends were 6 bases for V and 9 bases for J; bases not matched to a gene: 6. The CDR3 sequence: CASSSDRGSSPLHF. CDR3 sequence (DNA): TGTGCCAGCAGCAGCGACAGGGGGAGTTCACCCCTCCACTTT.

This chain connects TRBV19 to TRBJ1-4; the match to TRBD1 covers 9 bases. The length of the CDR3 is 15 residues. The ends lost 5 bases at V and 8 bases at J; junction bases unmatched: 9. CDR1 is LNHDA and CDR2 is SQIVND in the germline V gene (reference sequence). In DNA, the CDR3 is TGTGCCAGTAGTCCTTGGGACAGGGAAGAAGAAAAACTGTTTTTT. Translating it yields CASSPWDREEEKLFF.

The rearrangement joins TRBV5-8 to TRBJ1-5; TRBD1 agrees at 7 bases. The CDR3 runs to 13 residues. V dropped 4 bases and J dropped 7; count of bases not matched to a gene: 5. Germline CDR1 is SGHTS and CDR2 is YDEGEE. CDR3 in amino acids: CASSRQGGQPQHF. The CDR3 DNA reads TGTGCCAGCAGCCGACAGGGCGGACAGCCCCAGCATTTT.

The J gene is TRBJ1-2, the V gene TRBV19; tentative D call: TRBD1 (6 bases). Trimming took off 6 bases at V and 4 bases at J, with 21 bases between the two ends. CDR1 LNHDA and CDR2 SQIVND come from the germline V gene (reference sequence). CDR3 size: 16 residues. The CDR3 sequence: CASRPLNAGAVYGYTF. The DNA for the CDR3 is TGTGCCAGTAGGCCCCTAAACGCAGGGGCCGTCTATGGCTACACCTTC.

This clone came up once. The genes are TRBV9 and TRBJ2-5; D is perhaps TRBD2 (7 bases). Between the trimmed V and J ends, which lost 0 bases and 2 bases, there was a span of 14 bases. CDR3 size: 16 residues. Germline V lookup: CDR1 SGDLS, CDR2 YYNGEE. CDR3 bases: TGTGCCAGCAGCGTAGGTGGCGGGGGCCCTCAAGAGACCCAGTACTTC. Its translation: CASSVGGGGPQETQYF.